This TCR beta chain was documented in a study of T cells of healthy individuals. TCRdb called the 5' RACE reads again in MiXCR, with one record for every CDR3 protein. The sample holds some 69,000 distinct CDR3 sequences, 16% seen once. The germline CDR1 and CDR2 sequences are SNHLY and FYNNEI. The CDR3 runs to 14 residues. V was trimmed by 8 bases and J by 9 bases, leaving 22 bases between them. This chain links TRBV2 with TRBJ2-5; D is perhaps TRBD2 (7 bases). This receptor was obtained from a human donor in good health. The CDR3 loop is CASASRGGTGAQYF. The CDR3 DNA reads as TGTGCCAGCGCCTCTAGGGGGGGGACCGGTGCCCAGTACTTC.